Listed here are 2 T cell receptor beta chains from one sample, sequenced in a study of blood T cell repertoires in COVID-19. Sequencing was performed with immunoSEQ multiplex PCR; in TCRdb, only in-frame clones are kept and a portion is missing. The sample includes 150,000 to 200,000 clones, approximately 81% seen only once; the top ten take under 7%. Source material: peripheral blood. The receptors derive from a woman aged 45-60 years with COVID-19, enrolled during active disease.

The chain employs TRBV6-6 and TRBJ1-1; 7 bases are a match to TRBD1. V lost 6 bases, J lost 7 bases, and 11 bases stayed unmatched. CDR3 length: 14 amino acids. CDR1 and CDR2 from the germline V gene are MNHNY and SVGAGI (reference sequence). The CDR3 bases are TGTGCCAGCAGGGGACTCGGGACAGAGAGTGAAGCTTTCTTT. As protein: CASRGLGTESEAFF.

The CDR3 bases are TGTGCCAGCAGCCGCCCGGGGCTAGCGGGGGTGGATGAGCAGTTCTTC. It encodes CASSRPGLAGVDEQFF. This chain connects TRBV5-6 to TRBJ2-1, with 10 bases matching TRBD2. The germline gives CDR1 SGHDT, CDR2 YYEEEE. Trimming at V came to 4 bases and at J to 8 bases, leaving 12 bases not matched to a gene. CDR3 size: 16 residues.